The 14 T cell receptor beta chains below were found in one sample sequenced in a study of T cell responses to AZD1222 COVID-19 vaccine. The data were produced by immunoSEQ multiplex PCR, yet TCRdb's version contains in-frame clones alone and is incomplete. This repertoire shows some 120,000 clones, 88% found once; its top ten account for under 6.5%. The sequenced sample was peripheral blood, obtained on day 0 of AZD1222 vaccination. The origin of the receptors is an adult in good health.

This chain joins TRBV6-2 or TRBV6-3 and TRBJ1-2; 7 bases agree with TRBD1. Germline assignment: CDR1 MNHEY and CDR2 SVGEGT. The length of the CDR3 is 15 residues. V dropped 5 bases and J dropped 6; count of bases not matched to a gene: 12. CDR3: CASSPRTGKSNGYTF. The CDR3 nucleotides are TGTGCCAGCAGTCCACGGACAGGAAAGTCCAATGGCTACACCTTC.

The rearrangement links TRBV5-4 to TRBJ2-1; 8 bases agree with TRBD1. Trimming took 2 bases from V and 0 from J; bases not matched to a gene: 13. Germline CDR1 and CDR2: SGHNT and YYREEE (reference sequence). The CDR3 contains 19 residues. The CDR3: CASSFPLTGGQPSYNEQFF. CDR3 DNA sequence: TGTGCCAGCAGCTTCCCACTCACAGGGGGGCAGCCCTCCTACAATGAGCAGTTCTTC. The complete variable domain, with remaining parts taken from reference TRBV5-4 and TRBJ2-1, reads ETGVTQSPTHLIKTRGQQVTLRCSSQSGHNTVSWYQQALGQGPQFIFQYYREEENGRGNFPPRFSGLQFPNYSSELNVNALELDDSALYLCASSFPLTGGQPSYNEQFFGPGTRLTVL.

This chain joins TRBV5-1 and TRBJ2-7; D uncertain. CDR1 and CDR2 (germline): SGHRS, YFSETQ. The CDR3 has 12 residues. Trimming stripped 0 bases from V and 9 bases from J, with 10 bases between. CDR3 in DNA: TGCGCCAGCAGCTTGGACAGTAAGGGGCAGTACTTC. It translates to CASSLDSKGQYF.

The CDR3 here is CASSQYGQGDTQYF. In DNA, the CDR3 is TGCGCCAGCAGCCAATATGGACAGGGCGATACGCAGTATTTT. The V gene is TRBV4-1, the J gene TRBJ2-3; TRBD1 agrees at 8 bases. Losses at the gene ends were 2 bases for V and 6 bases for J; bases not matched to a gene: 4. The CDR3 loop spans 14 amino acids. Per germline, CDR1 MGHRA and CDR2 YSYEKL.

The rearrangement uses TRBV6-2 or TRBV6-3 and TRBJ2-1, with 9 bases aligning to TRBD2. This CDR3 has 20 residues. V was clipped by 0 bases and J by 0 bases; unmatched bases: 12. The V gene's germline CDR1 is MNHEY and CDR2 SVGEGT. The CDR3 DNA sequence: TGTGCCAGCAGTTACTCCGACGGGACTAGCTCCCGGAGCTCCTACAATGAGCAGTTCTTC. Protein product: CASSYSDGTSSRSSYNEQFF.

The chain couples TRBV24-1 to TRBJ2-5, with 9 bases identical to TRBD1. This CDR3 contains 18 residues. The V gene's germline CDR1 is KGHDR and CDR2 SFDVKD. V shed 5 bases and J 5 bases; nucleotides not matched to a gene: 17. The DNA for the CDR3 is TGTGCCACCAGTGCCCAAGGGCTTCCCGGGACAGGGTTTGAGACCCAGTACTTC. Translation: CATSAQGLPGTGFETQYF.

V gene TRBV20-1 combines with J gene TRBJ1-4, with unresolved D. The germline V gene encodes CDR1 DFQATT and CDR2 SNEGSKA (reference sequence). The CDR3 totals 10 residues. V was shortened by 6 bases and J by 11 bases, with 10 bases between the two germline ends. CDR3 nucleotide sequence: TGCAGTGCAAGGCAAGGGAAACTGTTTTTT. Its translation is CSARQGKLFF.

The chain recombines TRBV19 with TRBJ1-2; D unclear. V lost 7 bases and J 4 bases, leaving 10 bases between the germline ends. Germline assignment: CDR1 LNHDA and CDR2 SQIVND (reference sequence). The CDR3 loop spans 12 amino acids. CDR3 protein: CASTVNGYGYTF. The CDR3 nucleotides are TGTGCCAGTACTGTGAATGGCTATGGCTACACCTTC.

This clone is a singleton in its sample. The chain recombines TRBV10-2 with TRBJ1-4; D gene uncertain. The germline CDR1 and CDR2 sequences are WSHSY and SAAADI. V lost 6 bases and J lost 3, with 17 bases in between. The CDR3 is made up of 16 amino acids. CDR3 amino acids: CASSDLAGQPNEKLFF. The CDR3 DNA follows: TGCGCCAGCAGCGATTTAGCCGGCCAGCCTAATGAAAAACTGTTTTTT.

This chain joins TRBV25-1 and TRBJ2-7, with D perhaps TRBD1 or TRBD2 (6 bases each). V gave up 3 bases and J gave up 3 bases, with 21 bases separating them. The CDR3 loop spans 17 amino acids. CDR1 and CDR2 from the germline V gene are MGHDK and SYGVNS. The CDR3 loop reads CASSDPKGGTGGYEQYF. CDR3 sequence (DNA): TGTGCCAGCAGTGATCCCAAAGGGGGGACCGGAGGCTACGAGCAGTACTTC.

This clone was seen a single time. V usage is TRBV29-1 and J usage is TRBJ2-7, with D tentatively TRBD1 (5 bases). CDR3 size: 15 residues. Germline V lookup: CDR1 SQVTM, CDR2 ANQGSEA. Trimming took off 6 bases at V and 2 bases at J, with 20 bases between the two ends. This chain's CDR3 is CSVLELMTVTYEQYF. The CDR3 bases are TGCAGCGTCTTGGAGCTGATGACAGTCACCTACGAGCAGTACTTC.

The chain joins TRBV24-1 to TRBJ2-1, with D uncertain. V lost 3 bases to trimming and J lost 7 bases, with 6 bases between them. The CDR3 has 12 residues. Per germline, CDR1 KGHDR and CDR2 SFDVKD. As DNA, the CDR3 is TGTGCCACCAGTGATAACCGAAATGAGCAGTTCTTC. It yields the protein CATSDNRNEQFF.

CDR3 nucleotides: TGTGCCAGCAGCTGGGTGGGATCTCAAGAGACCCAGTACTTC. Protein sequence: CASSWVGSQETQYF. The gene calls are TRBV5-4 and TRBJ2-5; D is ambiguous. CDR3 length equals 14 residues. Germline lookup yields CDR1 SGHNT and CDR2 YYREEE (reference sequence). V gave up 3 bases and J gave up 2 bases, with 11 bases separating them.

This clone was detected a few times. The chain employs TRBV7-2 and TRBJ2-7; D might be TRBD1 (6 bases). V lost 1 base and J lost 6, with 13 bases in between. The germline V gene has CDR1 SGHTA and CDR2 FQGNSA. This CDR3 comprises 14 residues. CDR3: CASSLDYRVGEQYF. In DNA, the CDR3 is TGTGCCAGCAGCTTAGATTACAGGGTAGGCGAGCAGTACTTC. The full variable domain, its missing parts supplied by reference TRBV7-2 and TRBJ2-7, is GAGVSQSPSNKVTEKGKDVELRCDPISGHTALYWYRQSLGQGLEFLIYFQGNSAPDKSGLPSDRFSAERTGGSVSTLTIQRTQQEDSAVYLCASSLDYRVGEQYFGPGTRLTVT.